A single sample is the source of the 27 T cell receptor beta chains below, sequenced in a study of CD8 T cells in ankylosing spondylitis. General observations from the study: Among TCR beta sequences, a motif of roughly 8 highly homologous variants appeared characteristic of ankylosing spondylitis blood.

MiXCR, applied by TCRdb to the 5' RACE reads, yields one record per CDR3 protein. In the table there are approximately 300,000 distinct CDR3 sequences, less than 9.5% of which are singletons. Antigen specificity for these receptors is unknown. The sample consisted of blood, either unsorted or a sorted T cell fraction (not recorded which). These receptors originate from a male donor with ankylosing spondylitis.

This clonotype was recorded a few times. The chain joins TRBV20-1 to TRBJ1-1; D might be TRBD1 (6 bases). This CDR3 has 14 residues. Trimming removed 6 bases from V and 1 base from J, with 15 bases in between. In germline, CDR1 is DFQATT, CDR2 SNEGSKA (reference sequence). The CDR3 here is CSAKDSLGNTEAFF. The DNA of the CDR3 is TGCAGTGCGAAGGACAGCCTCGGGAACACTGAAGCTTTCTTT.

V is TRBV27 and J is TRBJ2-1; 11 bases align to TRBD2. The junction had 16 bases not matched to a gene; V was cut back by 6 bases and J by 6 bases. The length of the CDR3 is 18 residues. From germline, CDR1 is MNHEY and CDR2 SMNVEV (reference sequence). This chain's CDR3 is CASSFFGSGLAGLNEQFF. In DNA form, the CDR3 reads TGTGCCAGCAGCTTTTTCGGCTCAGGACTAGCGGGTCTCAATGAGCAGTTCTTC.

CDR3 loop: CASTAGPADEQYF. In DNA form, the CDR3 reads TGTGCCAGCACCGCAGGTCCGGCGGACGAGCAGTACTTC. The chain is built from TRBV7-6 and TRBJ2-7, with D unresolved. The length of the CDR3 is 13 residues. The V gene lost 7 bases and the J gene lost 5 bases, with 15 bases spanning the gap. CDR1 is SGHVS and CDR2 is FNYEAQ in the germline V gene.

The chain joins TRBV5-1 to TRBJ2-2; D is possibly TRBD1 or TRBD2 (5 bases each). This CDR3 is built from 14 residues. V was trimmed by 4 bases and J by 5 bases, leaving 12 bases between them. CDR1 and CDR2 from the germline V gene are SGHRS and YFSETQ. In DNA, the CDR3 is TGCGCCAGCAGCGATCAGGGAGAAACCGGGGAGCTGTTTTTT. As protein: CASSDQGETGELFF.

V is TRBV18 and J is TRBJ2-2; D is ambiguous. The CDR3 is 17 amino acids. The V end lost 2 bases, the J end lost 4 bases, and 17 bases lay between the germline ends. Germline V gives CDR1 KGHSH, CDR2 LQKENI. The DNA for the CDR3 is TGTGCCAGCTCACCATACTCTCGCAGGCTGGGCACCGGGGAGCTGTTTTTT. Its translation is CASSPYSRRLGTGELFF. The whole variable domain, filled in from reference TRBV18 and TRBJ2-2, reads NAGVMQNPRHLVRRRGQEARLRCSPMKGHSHVYWYRQLPEEGLKFMVYLQKENIIDESGMPKERFSAEFPKEGPSILRIQQVVRGDSAAYFCASSPYSRRLGTGELFFGEGSRLTVL.

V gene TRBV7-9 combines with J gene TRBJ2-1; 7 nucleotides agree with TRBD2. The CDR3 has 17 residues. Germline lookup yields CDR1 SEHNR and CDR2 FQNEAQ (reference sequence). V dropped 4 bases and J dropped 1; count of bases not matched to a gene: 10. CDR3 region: CASSSRISGLSYNEQFF. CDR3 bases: TGTGCCAGCAGCTCCCGCATTAGCGGGTTGTCCTACAATGAGCAGTTCTTC.

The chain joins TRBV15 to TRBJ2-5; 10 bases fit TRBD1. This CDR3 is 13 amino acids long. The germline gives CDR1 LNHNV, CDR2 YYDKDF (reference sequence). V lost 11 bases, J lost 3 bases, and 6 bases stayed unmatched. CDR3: CALRDRGEETQYF. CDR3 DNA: TGTGCCTTGAGGGACAGGGGCGAAGAGACCCAGTACTTC.

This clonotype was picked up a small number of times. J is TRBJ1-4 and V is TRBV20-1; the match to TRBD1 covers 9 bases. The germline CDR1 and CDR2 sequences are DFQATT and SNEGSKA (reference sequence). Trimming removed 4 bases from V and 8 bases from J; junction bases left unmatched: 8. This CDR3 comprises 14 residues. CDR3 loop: CSANFGQGNEKLFF. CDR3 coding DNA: TGCAGTGCTAATTTCGGACAGGGGAACGAAAAACTGTTTTTT.

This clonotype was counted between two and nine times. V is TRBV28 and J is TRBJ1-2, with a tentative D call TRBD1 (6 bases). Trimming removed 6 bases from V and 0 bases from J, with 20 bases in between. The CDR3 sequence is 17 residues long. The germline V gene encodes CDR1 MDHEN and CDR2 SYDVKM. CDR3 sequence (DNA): TGTGCCAGCAGCACCGGGACACCGCCAATGACTAACTATGGCTACACCTTC. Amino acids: CASSTGTPPMTNYGYTF.

CDR3 in amino acids: CSVESGARSDTQYF. CDR3 in DNA: TGCAGCGTTGAATCCGGGGCCCGGTCGGATACGCAGTATTTT. This chain joins TRBV29-1 and TRBJ2-3, with D perhaps TRBD1 or TRBD2 (5 bases each). The germline V and J ends were trimmed by 2 bases and 6 bases, with 15 bases remaining between them. The CDR3 sequence is 14 residues long. Germline V CDR1 and CDR2: SQVTM, ANQGSEA.

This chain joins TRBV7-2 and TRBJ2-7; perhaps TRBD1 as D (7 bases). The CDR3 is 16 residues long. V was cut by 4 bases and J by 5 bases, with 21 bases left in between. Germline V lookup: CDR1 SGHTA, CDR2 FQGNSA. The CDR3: CASSWTAGQLFDEQYF. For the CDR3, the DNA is TGTGCCAGCAGCTGGACGGCGGGACAGCTTTTTGACGAGCAGTACTTC.

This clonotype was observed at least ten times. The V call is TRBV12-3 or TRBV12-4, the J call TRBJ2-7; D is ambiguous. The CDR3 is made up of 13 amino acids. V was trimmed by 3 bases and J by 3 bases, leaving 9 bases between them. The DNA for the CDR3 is TGTGCCAGCAGTTTCTTCGTTCACTACGAGCAGTACTTC. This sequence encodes CASSFFVHYEQYF.

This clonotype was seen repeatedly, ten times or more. CDR3 sequence reads: CSVEKLAPKEQYF. The CDR3 DNA sequence: TGCAGCGTTGAGAAGCTAGCCCCAAAAGAGCAGTACTTC. The rearrangement links TRBV29-1 to TRBJ2-7; weak D call: TRBD2 (5 bases). This CDR3 spans 13 amino acids. Germline-derived CDR1 and CDR2 are SQVTM and ANQGSEA. The V end was cut by 3 bases, the J end by 7 bases, with 16 bases between.

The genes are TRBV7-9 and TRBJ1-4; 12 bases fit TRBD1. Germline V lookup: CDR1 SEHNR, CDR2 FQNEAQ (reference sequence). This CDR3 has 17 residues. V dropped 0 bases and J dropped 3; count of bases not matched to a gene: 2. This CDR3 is CASSLARDRGPNEKLFF. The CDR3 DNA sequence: TGTGCCAGCAGCTTAGCCCGGGACAGGGGGCCTAATGAAAAACTGTTTTTT.

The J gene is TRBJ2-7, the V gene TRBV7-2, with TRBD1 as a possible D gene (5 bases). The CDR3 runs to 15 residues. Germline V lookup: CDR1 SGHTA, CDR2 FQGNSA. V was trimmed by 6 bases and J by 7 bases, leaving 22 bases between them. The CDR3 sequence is CASSNPGHPGREQYF. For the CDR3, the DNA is TGTGCCAGCAGTAATCCCGGACACCCCGGAAGGGAGCAGTACTTC.

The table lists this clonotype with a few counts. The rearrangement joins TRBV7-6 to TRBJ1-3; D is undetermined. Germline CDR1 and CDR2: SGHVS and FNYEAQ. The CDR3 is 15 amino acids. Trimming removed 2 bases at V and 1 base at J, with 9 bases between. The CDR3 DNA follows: TGTGCCAGCAGCTTAATTGCGGGGTCTGGAAACACCATATATTTT. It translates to CASSLIAGSGNTIYF.

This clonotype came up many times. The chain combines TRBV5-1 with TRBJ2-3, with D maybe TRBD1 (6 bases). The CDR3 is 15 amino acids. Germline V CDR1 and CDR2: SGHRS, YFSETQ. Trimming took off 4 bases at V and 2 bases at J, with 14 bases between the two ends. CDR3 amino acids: CASSLGGGPTDTQYF. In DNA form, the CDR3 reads TGCGCCAGCAGCCTCGGTGGGGGCCCCACAGATACGCAGTATTTT.

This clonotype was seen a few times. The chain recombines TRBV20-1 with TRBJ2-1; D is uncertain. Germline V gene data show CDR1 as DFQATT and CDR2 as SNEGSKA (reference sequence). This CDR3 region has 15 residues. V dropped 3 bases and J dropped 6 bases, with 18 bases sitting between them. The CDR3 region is CSASVSPSSTNEQFF. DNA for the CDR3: TGCAGTGCTAGTGTGTCCCCTTCCTCAACCAATGAGCAGTTCTTC.

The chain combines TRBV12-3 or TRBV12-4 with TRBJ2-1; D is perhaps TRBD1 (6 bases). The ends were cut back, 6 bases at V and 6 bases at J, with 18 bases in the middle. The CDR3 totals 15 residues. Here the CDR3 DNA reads TGTGCCAGCAGCCCCTTCCTTCCGGACAGCAATGAGCAGTTCTTC. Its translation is CASSPFLPDSNEQFF.

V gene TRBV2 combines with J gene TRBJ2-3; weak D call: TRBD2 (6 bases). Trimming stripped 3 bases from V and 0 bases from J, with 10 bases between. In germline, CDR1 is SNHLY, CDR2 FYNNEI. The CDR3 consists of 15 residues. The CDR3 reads CASSDLAASTDTQYF. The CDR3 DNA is TGTGCCAGCAGTGATTTAGCGGCTAGCACAGATACGCAGTATTTT. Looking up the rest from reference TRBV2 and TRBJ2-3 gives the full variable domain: EPEVTQTPSHQVTQMGQEVILRCVPISNHLYFYWYRQILGQKVEFLVSFYNNEISEKSEIFDDQFSVERPDGSNFTLKIRSTKLEDSAMYFCASSDLAASTDTQYFGPGTRLTVL.

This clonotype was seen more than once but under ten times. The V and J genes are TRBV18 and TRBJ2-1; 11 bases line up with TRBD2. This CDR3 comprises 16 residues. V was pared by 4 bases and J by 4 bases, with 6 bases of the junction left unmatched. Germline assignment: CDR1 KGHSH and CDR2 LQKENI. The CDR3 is CASSLLTSGVYNEQFF. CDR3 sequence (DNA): TGTGCCAGCTCACTCTTGACTAGCGGGGTTTACAATGAGCAGTTCTTC.

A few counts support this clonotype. Written as DNA, the CDR3 is TGTGCCAGCAGTTACTCGAGTCCGAGGCTTCAGCCCCAGCATTTT. Protein sequence: CASSYSSPRLQPQHF. The V and J genes are TRBV6-2 or TRBV6-3 and TRBJ1-5, with no clear D. Germline values: CDR1 MNHEY, CDR2 SVGEGT. This CDR3 region has 15 residues. The ends were cut back, 0 bases at V and 6 bases at J, with 12 bases in the middle.

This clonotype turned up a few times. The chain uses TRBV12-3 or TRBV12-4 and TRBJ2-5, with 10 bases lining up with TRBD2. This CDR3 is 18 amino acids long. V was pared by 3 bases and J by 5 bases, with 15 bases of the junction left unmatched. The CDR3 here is CASSFTPLLAGRWETQYF. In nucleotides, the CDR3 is TGTGCCAGCAGTTTCACCCCCCTACTAGCGGGACGGTGGGAGACCCAGTACTTC.

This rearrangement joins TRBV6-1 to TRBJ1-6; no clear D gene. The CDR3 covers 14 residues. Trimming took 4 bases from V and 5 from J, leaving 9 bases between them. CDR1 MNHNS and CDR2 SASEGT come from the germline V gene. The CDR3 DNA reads TGTGCCAGCAGTGCGGGGTTAGATAATTCACCCCTCCACTTT. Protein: CASSAGLDNSPLHF.

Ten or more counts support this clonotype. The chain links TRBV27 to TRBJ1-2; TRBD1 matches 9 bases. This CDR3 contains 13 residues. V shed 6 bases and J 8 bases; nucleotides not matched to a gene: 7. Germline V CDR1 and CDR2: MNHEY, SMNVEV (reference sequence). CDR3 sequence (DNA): TGTGCCAGCAGACGGACAGGGGAGGTCGGCTACACCTTC. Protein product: CASRRTGEVGYTF.

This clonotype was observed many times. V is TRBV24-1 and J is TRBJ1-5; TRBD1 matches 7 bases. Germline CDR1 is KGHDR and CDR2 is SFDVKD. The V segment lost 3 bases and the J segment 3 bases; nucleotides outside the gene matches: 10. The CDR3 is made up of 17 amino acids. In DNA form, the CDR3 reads TGTGCCACCAGTGATATTCCGGGACAGAGGATCAATCAGCCCCAGCATTTT. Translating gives CATSDIPGQRINQPQHF.

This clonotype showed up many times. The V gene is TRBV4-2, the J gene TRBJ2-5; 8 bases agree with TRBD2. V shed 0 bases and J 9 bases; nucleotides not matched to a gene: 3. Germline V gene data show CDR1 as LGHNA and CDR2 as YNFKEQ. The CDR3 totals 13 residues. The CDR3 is CASSQDFSGAQYF. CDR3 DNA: TGTGCCAGCAGCCAAGATTTTAGCGGGGCCCAGTACTTC.